Presented here are 23 T cell receptor beta chains from one specimen sequenced in a study of TIL therapy for anti-PD-1-resistant metastatic lung cancer. The immunoSEQ assay was v3. TCRdb's table, derived via immunoSEQ multiplex PCR, lists solely in-frame clones and lacks some. The data hold about 100,000 clones, with just over 65% observed a single time. The time point here: pre-treatment sample, taken before nivolumab and TIL therapy. Most excised metastases sampled were pleural nodules or supraclavicular lymph nodes. The source was tumor tissue, collected at baseline. These receptors were taken from a person aged 25-85 years with non-small cell lung cancer.

The chain carries TRBV5-4 and TRBJ2-3; D call uncertain. V was cut by 4 bases and J by 1 base, with 19 bases left in between. CDR1 is SGHNT and CDR2 is YYREEE in the germline V gene (reference sequence). The CDR3 extends over 17 amino acids. The CDR3 protein is CASSGPTRNIGTDTQYF. In nucleotides, the CDR3 is TGTGCCAGCAGCGGCCCGACACGCAATATTGGCACAGATACGCAGTATTTT.

The chain has TRBV28 and TRBJ1-5; 11 bases are a match to TRBD1. The V segment lost 5 bases and the J segment 5 bases; nucleotides outside the gene matches: 8. From germline, CDR1 is MDHEN and CDR2 SYDVKM. The CDR3 has 16 amino acids. CDR3 residues: CASSPPGQGVHQPQHF. The DNA for the CDR3 is TGTGCCAGCAGTCCACCGGGACAGGGGGTTCATCAGCCCCAGCATTTT.

J is TRBJ2-3 and V is TRBV6-2 or TRBV6-3; D gene uncertain. V lost 2 bases, J lost 2 bases, and 5 bases lay in between. The CDR3 is 13 amino acids. Germline lookup yields CDR1 MNHEY and CDR2 SVGEGT. CDR3 region: CASSYQPTDTQYF. CDR3 coding DNA: TGTGCCAGCAGTTACCAGCCCACAGATACGCAGTATTTT.

The rearrangement uses TRBV19 and TRBJ2-7, with D tentatively TRBD1 (6 bases). The V gene's germline CDR1 is LNHDA and CDR2 SQIVND (reference sequence). CDR3 size: 15 residues. V lost 6 bases, J lost 0 bases, and 15 bases lay in between. CDR3 amino acids: CASREDSSSSYEQYF. CDR3 in DNA: TGTGCCAGTAGGGAGGACAGTTCGAGCTCCTACGAGCAGTACTTC. Combining the CDR3 with reference TRBV19 and TRBJ2-7 gives the whole variable domain DGGITQSPKYLFRKEGQNVTLSCEQNLNHDAMYWYRQDPGQGLRLIYYSQIVNDFQKGDIAEGYSVSREKKESFPLTVTSAQKNPTAFYLCASREDSSSSYEQYFGPGTRLTVT.

This chain joins TRBV3-1 (or the pseudogene TRBV3-2) and TRBJ2-1; 13 bases fit TRBD2. The CDR3 totals 15 residues. CDR1 is LGHDT, CDR2 YNNKEL, per germline (reference sequence). V lost 3 bases, J lost 6 bases, and 2 bases stayed unmatched. The CDR3 DNA reads TGTGCCAGCAGCCAGACTAGCGGGGGGACCAATGAGCAGTTCTTC. This gives the protein CASSQTSGGTNEQFF.

The V and J genes are TRBV14 and TRBJ2-2; TRBD1 matches at 8 bases. J was trimmed by 4 bases and V by 4 bases; bases with no gene match: 17. Germline V gives CDR1 SGHDN, CDR2 FVKESK. There are 19 residues in the CDR3. The CDR3 bases are TGTGCCAGCAGCCCGAATTGGGGCGCAGGGGGCATCGGCACCGGGGAGCTGTTTTTT. Its protein product is CASSPNWGAGGIGTGELFF.

The chain employs TRBV7-8 and TRBJ1-5; no definite D call. Trimming pared 3 bases from V and 0 bases from J, leaving 9 bases between. Germline V gene lookup returns CDR1 SGHVS and CDR2 FQNEAQ. The CDR3 has 15 residues. CDR3 DNA: TGTGCCAGCAGCTTCGAAGCCTATAGCAATCAGCCCCAGCATTTT. Translating gives CASSFEAYSNQPQHF.

CDR3 protein: CASSQVGQTQYF. The CDR3 DNA is TGCGCCAGCAGCCAAGTAGGCCAGACCCAGTACTTC. The chain couples TRBV4-1 to TRBJ2-5; D is ambiguous. The CDR3 runs 12 residues. V dropped 1 base and J dropped 6 bases, with 6 bases sitting between them. Germline CDR1 reads MGHRA; CDR2 reads YSYEKL.

J is TRBJ1-2 and V is TRBV14; no firm D call. The CDR3 sequence is 13 residues long. The V and J ends lost 2 bases and 8 bases respectively, with 12 bases between them. Per germline, CDR1 SGHDN and CDR2 FVKESK. The CDR3: CASSQLLTRGYTF. For the CDR3, the DNA is TGTGCCAGCAGCCAACTCCTAACTAGGGGCTACACCTTC.

V is TRBV29-1 and J is TRBJ2-7, with TRBD2 identical over 13 bases. Germline CDR1 SQVTM, CDR2 ANQGSEA. The CDR3 is 16 residues long. The V segment lost 3 bases and the J segment 7 bases; nucleotides outside the gene matches: 12. For the CDR3, the DNA is TGCAGCGTTGAGGGGGGCGGACTAGCGGGAGTGAGGGAGCAGTACTTC. It translates to CSVEGGGLAGVREQYF.

This clone appeared a few times. V usage is TRBV7-9 and J usage is TRBJ1-5, with D tentatively TRBD1 (5 bases). Germline V gene sequence: CDR1 SEHNR, CDR2 FQNEAQ (reference sequence). V lost 5 bases and J 3 bases, leaving 11 bases between the germline ends. This CDR3 is 14 amino acids long. The CDR3 loop is CASSPQGHNQPQHF. The CDR3 nucleotides are TGTGCCAGCAGCCCTCAGGGCCACAATCAGCCCCAGCATTTT.

In nucleotides, the CDR3 is TGTGCCAGCAGCCCTCAGGGAGCGGACTATGGCTACACCTTC. The encoded protein is CASSPQGADYGYTF. V gene TRBV7-6 combines with J gene TRBJ1-2; a possible D gene is TRBD1 (5 bases). Germline-derived CDR1 and CDR2 are SGHVS and FNYEAQ. V lost 5 bases, J lost 3 bases, and 13 bases lay in between. The CDR3 extends over 14 amino acids.

The chain recombines TRBV6-5 with TRBJ2-5; TRBD2 is a possible D gene (5 bases). Trimming removed 6 bases at V and 4 bases at J, with 15 bases between. CDR1 and CDR2 (germline): MNHEY, SVGAGI. This CDR3 region has 14 residues. The CDR3 sequence: CASRPDGMRETQYF. CDR3 in DNA: TGTGCCAGCAGGCCCGACGGGATGAGAGAGACCCAGTACTTC.

The J gene is TRBJ2-2, the V gene TRBV28; D may be TRBD2 (5 bases). CDR3 length: 13 amino acids. Trimming cost V 7 bases and J 5 bases, with 11 bases left between them. Germline V gene lookup returns CDR1 MDHEN and CDR2 SYDVKM. The DNA of the CDR3 is TGTGCCAGCAAGGATAGCGTTACCGGGGAGCTGTTTTTT. The encoded protein is CASKDSVTGELFF.

The chain combines TRBV9 with TRBJ2-5, with TRBD2 matching over 7 bases. The J segment lost 5 bases and the V segment lost 3 bases, leaving 7 bases of the junction unmatched. The germline V gene encodes CDR1 SGDLS and CDR2 YYNGEE. The CDR3 runs to 14 residues. CDR3 in amino acids: CASSAEGGSETQYF. As DNA, the CDR3 is TGTGCCAGCAGCGCCGAGGGAGGGAGCGAGACCCAGTACTTC.

In its sample, this clone was seen a few times. The chain joins TRBV6-2 or TRBV6-3 to TRBJ1-1, with D possibly matching TRBD1 (5 bases). The length of the CDR3 is 17 residues. Trimming pared 6 bases from V and 3 bases from J, leaving 23 bases between. Looked up from germline, CDR1 is MNHEY and CDR2 is SVGEGT. CDR3 sequence reads: CASSPTPWGGKDTEAFF. The CDR3 nucleotides read TGTGCCAGCAGCCCTACCCCATGGGGGGGGAAGGACACTGAAGCTTTCTTT.

This clone appeared once. This chain connects TRBV6-5 to TRBJ2-3, with TRBD2 identical over 13 bases. This CDR3 region has 15 residues. The V gene end was trimmed by 8 bases and the J gene end by 10 bases; junction bases not matched to a gene: 12. CDR1 is MNHEY, CDR2 SVGAGI, per germline. CDR3 sequence reads: CASGGGLAGHGPQYF. CDR3 sequence (DNA): TGTGCCAGCGGCGGGGGACTAGCGGGACATGGGCCGCAGTATTTT.

This clone was found a few times. The V call is TRBV12-3 or TRBV12-4, the J call TRBJ2-7; no firm D call. V was cut by 4 bases and J by 4 bases, with 8 bases left in between. The CDR3 has 12 amino acids. DNA for the CDR3: TGTGCCAGCAGTTCCACCCCTTACGAGCAGTACTTC. This gives the protein CASSSTPYEQYF.

This clone was detected only once. This chain uses TRBV10-2 with TRBJ2-1, with 10 nucleotides matching TRBD2. Germline V gene data show CDR1 as WSHSY and CDR2 as SAAADI. Trimming took 8 bases from V and 4 from J; bases not matched to a gene: 5. The CDR3 spans 14 residues. As DNA, the CDR3 is TGCGCCAGCGGGGGACTAGCGCTTTACAATGAGCAGTTCTTC. It yields the protein CASGGLALYNEQFF.

The chain combines TRBV4-1 with TRBJ1-2, with no clear D. The length of the CDR3 is 14 residues. Germline CDR1 is MGHRA and CDR2 is YSYEKL. Trimming cost V 1 base and J 4 bases, with 10 bases left between them. Here the CDR3 reads CASSQASRSYGYTF. The CDR3 coding sequence is TGCGCCAGCAGCCAAGCGTCCCGTTCCTATGGCTACACCTTC.

The chain carries TRBV28 and TRBJ1-2; tentatively, D is TRBD1 (6 bases). Germline V gene lookup returns CDR1 MDHEN and CDR2 SYDVKM. The CDR3 extends over 14 amino acids. The germline V and J ends were trimmed by 6 bases and 6 bases, with 17 bases remaining between them. CDR3 bases: TGTGCCAGCAGATATATGGGGGGGCTGGATGGCTACACCTTC. As protein: CASRYMGGLDGYTF.

This rearrangement joins TRBV18 to TRBJ2-3; D is unclear. CDR3 length: 17 amino acids. CDR1 and CDR2 (germline): KGHSH, LQKENI. The V end lost 3 bases, the J end lost 3 bases, and 19 bases lay between the germline ends. CDR3 sequence reads: CASSPGCEISETDTQYF. The CDR3 nucleotides read TGTGCCAGCTCACCTGGTTGTGAGATATCCGAGACAGATACGCAGTATTTT. The full variable domain, its missing parts supplied by reference TRBV18 and TRBJ2-3, is NAGVMQNPRHLVRRRGQEARLRCSPMKGHSHVYWYRQLPEEGLKFMVYLQKENIIDESGMPKERFSAEFPKEGPSILRIQQVVRGDSAAYFCASSPGCEISETDTQYFGPGTRLTVL.

The V call is TRBV7-8, the J call TRBJ2-5; TRBD1 agrees at 7 bases. The CDR3 length is 13 residues. After removal of 2 bases from V and 4 bases from J, the junction contained 1 base not matched to a gene. The germline CDR1 and CDR2 sequences are SGHVS and FQNEAQ. CDR3 coding DNA: TGTGCCAGCAGCTTAACAGGGGTAGAGACCCAGTACTTC. Protein sequence: CASSLTGVETQYF.